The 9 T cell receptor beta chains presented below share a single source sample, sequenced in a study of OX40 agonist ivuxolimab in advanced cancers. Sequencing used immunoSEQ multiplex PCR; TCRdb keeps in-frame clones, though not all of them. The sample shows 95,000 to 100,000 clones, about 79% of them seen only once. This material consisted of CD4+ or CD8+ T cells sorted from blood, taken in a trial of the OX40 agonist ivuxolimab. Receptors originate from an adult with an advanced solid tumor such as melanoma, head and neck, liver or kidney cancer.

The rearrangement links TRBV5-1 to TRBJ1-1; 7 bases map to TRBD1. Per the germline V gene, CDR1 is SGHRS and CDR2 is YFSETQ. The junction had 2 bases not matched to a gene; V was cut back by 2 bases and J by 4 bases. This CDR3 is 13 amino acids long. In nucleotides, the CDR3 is TGCGCCAGCAGCTTTGAGGGGGCCACTGAAGCTTTCTTT. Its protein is CASSFEGATEAFF.

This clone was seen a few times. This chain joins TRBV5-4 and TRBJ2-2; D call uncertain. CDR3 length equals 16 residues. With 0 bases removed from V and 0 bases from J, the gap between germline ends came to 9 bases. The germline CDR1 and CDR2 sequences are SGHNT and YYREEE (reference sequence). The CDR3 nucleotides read TGTGCCAGCAGCTTGGCGGGCGCCGCGAACACCGGGGAGCTGTTTTTT. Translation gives CASSLAGAANTGELFF.

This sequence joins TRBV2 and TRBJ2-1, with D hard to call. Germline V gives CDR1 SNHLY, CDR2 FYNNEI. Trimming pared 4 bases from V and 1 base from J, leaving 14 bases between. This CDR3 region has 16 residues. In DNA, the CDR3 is TGTGCCAGCAGTGCGGGTCGGACCCGTTCCTACAATGAGCAGTTCTTC. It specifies CASSAGRTRSYNEQFF. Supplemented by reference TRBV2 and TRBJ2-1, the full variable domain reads EPEVTQTPSHQVTQMGQEVILRCVPISNHLYFYWYRQILGQKVEFLVSFYNNEISEKSEIFDDQFSVERPDGSNFTLKIRSTKLEDSAMYFCASSAGRTRSYNEQFFGPGTRLTVL.

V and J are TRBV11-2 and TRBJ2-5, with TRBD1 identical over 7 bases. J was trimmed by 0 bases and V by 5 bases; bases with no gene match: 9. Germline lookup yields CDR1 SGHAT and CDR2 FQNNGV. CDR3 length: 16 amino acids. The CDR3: CASSPGTVTYQETQYF. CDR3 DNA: TGTGCCAGCAGCCCTGGGACAGTAACTTACCAAGAGACCCAGTACTTC.

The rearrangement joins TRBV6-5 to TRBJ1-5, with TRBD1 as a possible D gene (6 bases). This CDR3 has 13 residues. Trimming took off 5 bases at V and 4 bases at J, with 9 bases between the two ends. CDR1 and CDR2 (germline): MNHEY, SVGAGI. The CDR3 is CASSKQGNQPQHF. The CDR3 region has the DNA TGTGCCAGCAGTAAACAGGGTAATCAGCCCCAGCATTTT.

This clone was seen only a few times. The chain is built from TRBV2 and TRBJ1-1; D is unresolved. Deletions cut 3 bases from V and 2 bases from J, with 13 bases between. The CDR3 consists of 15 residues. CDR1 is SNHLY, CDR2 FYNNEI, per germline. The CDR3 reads CASSDLGGENTEAFF. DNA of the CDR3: TGTGCCAGCAGTGACTTGGGCGGTGAAAACACTGAAGCTTTCTTT.

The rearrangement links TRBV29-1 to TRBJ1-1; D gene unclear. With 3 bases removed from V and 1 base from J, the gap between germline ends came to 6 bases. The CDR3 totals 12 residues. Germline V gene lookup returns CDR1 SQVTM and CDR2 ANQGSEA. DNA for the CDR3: TGCAGCGTTGACAGTAAGAACACTGAAGCTTTCTTT. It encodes CSVDSKNTEAFF.

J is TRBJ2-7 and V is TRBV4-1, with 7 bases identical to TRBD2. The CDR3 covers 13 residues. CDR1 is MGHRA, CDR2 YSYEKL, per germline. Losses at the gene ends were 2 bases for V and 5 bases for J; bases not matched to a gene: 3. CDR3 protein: CASSQRGGDEQYF. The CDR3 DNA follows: TGCGCCAGCAGCCAAAGGGGAGGGGACGAGCAGTACTTC.

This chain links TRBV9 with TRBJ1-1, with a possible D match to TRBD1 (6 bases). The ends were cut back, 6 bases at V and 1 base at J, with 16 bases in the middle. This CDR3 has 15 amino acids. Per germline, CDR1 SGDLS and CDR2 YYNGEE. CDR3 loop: CASTQTGTSNTEAFF. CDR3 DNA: TGTGCCAGCACACAAACCGGGACATCGAACACTGAAGCTTTCTTT.